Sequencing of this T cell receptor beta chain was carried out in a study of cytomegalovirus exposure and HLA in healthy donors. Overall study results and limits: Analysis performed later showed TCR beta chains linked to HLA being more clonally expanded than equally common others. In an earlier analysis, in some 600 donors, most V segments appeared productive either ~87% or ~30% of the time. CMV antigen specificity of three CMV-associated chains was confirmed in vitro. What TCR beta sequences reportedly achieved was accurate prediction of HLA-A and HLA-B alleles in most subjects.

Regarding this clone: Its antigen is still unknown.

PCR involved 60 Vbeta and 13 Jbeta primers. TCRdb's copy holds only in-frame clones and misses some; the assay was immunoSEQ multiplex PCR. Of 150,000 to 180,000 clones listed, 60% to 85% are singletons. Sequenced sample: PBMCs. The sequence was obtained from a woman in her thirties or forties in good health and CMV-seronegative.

In nucleotides, the CDR3 is TGTGCCAGCAGCTCTGGACTAGCAGACTCCTACAATGAGCAGTTCTTC. Residues: CASSSGLADSYNEQFF. The V call is TRBV7-9, the J call TRBJ2-1; 8 nucleotides line up with TRBD2. V lost 4 bases, J lost 0 bases, and 5 bases stayed unmatched. CDR3 size: 16 residues. CDR1 and CDR2 from the germline V gene are SEHNR and FQNEAQ (reference sequence). Full variable domain (remainder filled in from reference TRBV7-9 and TRBJ2-1): DTGVSQNPRHKITKRGQNVTFRCDPISEHNRLYWYRQTLGQGPEFLTYFQNEAQLEKSRLLSDRFSAERPKGSFSTLEIQRTEQGDSAMYLCASSSGLADSYNEQFFGPGTRLTVL.